This T cell receptor (beta chain) was captured in a study of blood T cell repertoires in COVID-19 (dated by TCRdb to 2019 to 2021). Background for the entire study: The collaborator samples originated in the United States, Italy and Spain and spanned the acute and convalescent phases of COVID-19. The samples were drawn from two sources: the first 160 participants of the ongoing ImmuneRACE study, and over 1,000 subjects contributed by 6 global collaborators. Sample metadata almost always included a de-identified subject ID, COVID-19 status, age in years and sex. A freely available public database, intended as a resource for researchers studying the immune response to SARS-CoV-2, is where the repertoires were released. The prospective study material was composed of cDNA or gDNA derived from T cells, B-cell-depleted T cells, or PBMCs. Where HLA class I and class II types were available, the types were taken from metadata supplied by the sample provider, not from assay-based typing. Deeply sampled blood TCRbeta repertoires from subjects exposed to, actively infected with, or recovered from COVID-19 were included in the dataset. Points the paper makes about the study in general: How much clinical and demographic metadata was included differed by source and by participant, and the metadata was provided uncurated.

TCRbeta CDR3 regions were amplified from genomic DNA by means of the immunoSEQ Assay, a bias-controlled multiplex PCR. The authors' analysis ran thus. Nucleated cell counts per sample were estimated from amplification of reference gene primers within the assay. Sequence reads were collapsed and filtered to measure the absolute abundance of every unique TCRbeta CDR3 rearrangement. For each sample, productive Simpson clonality was calculated as the square root of Simpson's diversity index over productive rearrangements. TCRdb retrieved this table from immuneACCESS and kept in-frame rearrangements only. Not all clones are present; in checked studies, unresolved V genes account for under half, and no reason is known for the remainder. V, J and clone size derive from that table, while D and trimming were established from the DNA sequence. This sample comprises more than 100,000 clones, about 88% of them detected only once. The ten largest clones capture approximately 18% of the sample.

The CDR3 goes from the cysteine to the phenylalanine over 15 residues. Here the CDR3 DNA is all that survives: 45 bases in frame from base 1. V is reduced by 5 bases and J by 8 bases, leaving a spacing of 21 bases between them. The germline V gene specifies SGHVS as CDR1 and FQNEAQ as CDR2. Whole blood was collected in K2EDTA tubes by collaborating institutions according to the institutions' own protocols. For TCRbeta analysis, collaborators shipped samples as frozen whole blood, isolated PBMCs, or DNA extracted from either of those sample types. In regard to this clone: No antigen is known for it. The sample holds no much larger clone one base away, and base qualities are not on file.

The sequenced material came from peripheral blood. In this chain, TRBV7-8 is recombined with TRBJ1-2, with the D gene call left open. The TCR sequence derives from a woman aged 80 or over with acute or convalescent COVID-19. The encoded CDR3 is CASSREVRGVGGYTF. The nucleotide sequence is given as TGTGCCAGCAGCCGCGAAGTTCGGGGAGTGGGCGGCTACACCTTC.